This T cell receptor beta chain comes out of a study of tumor and adjacent non-tumor tissue in lung cancer. Findings of the study overall: Tumor TCR diversity, when higher, was linked to shorter survival. Significantly higher TCR diversity was found in tumor than normal lung.

The CDR3 is made up of 16 amino acids. Germline CDR1 is SQVTM and CDR2 is ANQGSEA. This clonotype was picked up a small number of times. Its matching antigen is unknown. A read error may produce the germline difference seen at one junction end. The template was RNA from unsorted bulk tissue. A modified ARM-PCR protocol with three rounds of nested PCR amplified TCRbeta. TCRdb re-called the multiplex PCR reads through MiXCR, storing one row per CDR3 protein. The data show 70,000 or so distinct CDR3 sequences, roughly 60% seen once. The sequenced sample was lung tumor tissue. V usage is TRBV29-1 and J usage is TRBJ2-1; 7 nucleotides align to TRBD1. The origin of this receptor is a man aged 45-65 years with non-small cell lung cancer. CDR3 sequence (DNA): TGCAGCGTCCTCAGGGACAGCCCCAGCTCCCACAATGAGCAGTTCTTT. Translation: CSVLRDSPSSHNEQFF.